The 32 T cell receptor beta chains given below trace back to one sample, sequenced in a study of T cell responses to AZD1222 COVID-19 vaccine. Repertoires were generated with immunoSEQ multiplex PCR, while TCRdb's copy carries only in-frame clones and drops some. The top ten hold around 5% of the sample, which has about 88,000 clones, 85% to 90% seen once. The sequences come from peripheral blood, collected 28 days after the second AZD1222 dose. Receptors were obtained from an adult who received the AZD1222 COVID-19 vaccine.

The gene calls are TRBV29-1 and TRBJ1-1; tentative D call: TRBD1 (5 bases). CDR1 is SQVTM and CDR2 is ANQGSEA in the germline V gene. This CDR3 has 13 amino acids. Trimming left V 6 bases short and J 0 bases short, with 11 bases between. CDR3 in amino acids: CSVRQFMNTEAFF. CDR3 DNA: TGCAGCGTGCGACAGTTCATGAACACTGAAGCTTTCTTT.

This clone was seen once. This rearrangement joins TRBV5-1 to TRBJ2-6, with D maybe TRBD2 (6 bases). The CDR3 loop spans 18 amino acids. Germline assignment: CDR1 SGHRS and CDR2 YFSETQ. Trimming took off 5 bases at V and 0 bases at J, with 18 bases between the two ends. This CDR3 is CASSQAGTPRSGANVLTF. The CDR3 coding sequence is TGCGCCAGCAGTCAAGCCGGGACTCCCCGCTCTGGGGCCAACGTCCTGACTTTC. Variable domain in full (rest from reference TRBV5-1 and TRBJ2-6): KAGVTQTPRYLIKTRGQQVTLSCSPISGHRSVSWYQQTPGQGLQFLFEYFSETQRNKGNFPGRFSGRQFSNSRSEMNVSTLELGDSALYLCASSQAGTPRSGANVLTFGAGSRLTVL.

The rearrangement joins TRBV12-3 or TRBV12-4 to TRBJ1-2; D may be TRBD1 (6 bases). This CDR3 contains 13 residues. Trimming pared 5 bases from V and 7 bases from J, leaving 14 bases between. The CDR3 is CASSTARGGGYTF. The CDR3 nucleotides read TGTGCCAGCAGTACTGCCAGGGGAGGTGGCTACACCTTC.

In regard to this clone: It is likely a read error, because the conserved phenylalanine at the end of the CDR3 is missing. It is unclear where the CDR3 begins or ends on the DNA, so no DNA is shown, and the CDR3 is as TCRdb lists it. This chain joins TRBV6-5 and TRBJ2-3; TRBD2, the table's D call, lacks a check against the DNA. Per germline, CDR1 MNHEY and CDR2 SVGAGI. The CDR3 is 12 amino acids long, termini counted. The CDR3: CASRPTSGEMFG.

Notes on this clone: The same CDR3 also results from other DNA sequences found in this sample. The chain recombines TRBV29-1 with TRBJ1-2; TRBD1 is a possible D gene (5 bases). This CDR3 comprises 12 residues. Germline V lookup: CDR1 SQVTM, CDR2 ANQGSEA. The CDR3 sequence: CSAGEGNYGYTF. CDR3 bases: TGCAGTGCGGGGGAGGGTAACTATGGCTACACCTTC.

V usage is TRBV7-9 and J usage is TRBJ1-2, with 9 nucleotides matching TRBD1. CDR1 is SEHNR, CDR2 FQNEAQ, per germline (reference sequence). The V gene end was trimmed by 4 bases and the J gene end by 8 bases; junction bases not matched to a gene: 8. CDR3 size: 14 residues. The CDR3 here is CASSSPGQGYGYTF. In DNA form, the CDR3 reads TGTGCCAGCAGCTCTCCGGGACAGGGATACGGCTACACCTTC.

This CDR3 reads CASSRRDSYNEQFF. The CDR3 DNA reads as TGTGCCAGCTCACGTCGGGACTCCTACAATGAGCAGTTCTTC. V and J are TRBV3-1 (or the pseudogene TRBV3-2) and TRBJ2-1, with D possibly being TRBD2 (5 bases). The CDR3 loop spans 14 amino acids. CDR1 is LGHDT, CDR2 YNNKEL, per germline (reference sequence). V dropped 8 bases and J dropped 0 bases, with 11 bases sitting between them.

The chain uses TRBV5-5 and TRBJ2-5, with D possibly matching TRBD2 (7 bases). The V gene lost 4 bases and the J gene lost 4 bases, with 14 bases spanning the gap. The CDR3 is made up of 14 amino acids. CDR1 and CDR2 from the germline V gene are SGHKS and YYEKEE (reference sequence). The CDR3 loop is CASSPSGGAETQYF. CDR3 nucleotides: TGTGCCAGCAGCCCATCTGGGGGGGCAGAGACCCAGTACTTC.

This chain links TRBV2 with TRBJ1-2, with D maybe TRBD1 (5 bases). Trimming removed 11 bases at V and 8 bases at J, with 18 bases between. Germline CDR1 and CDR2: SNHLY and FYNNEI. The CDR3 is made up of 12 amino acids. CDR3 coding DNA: TGTGCCCCGGGGCAGGGACTTCCCGGCTACACCTTC. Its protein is CAPGQGLPGYTF.

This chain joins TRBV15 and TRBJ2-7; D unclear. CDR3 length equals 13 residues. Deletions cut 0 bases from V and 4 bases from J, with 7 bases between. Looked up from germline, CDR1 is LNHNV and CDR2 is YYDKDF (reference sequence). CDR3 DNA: TGTGCCACCAGCAGAGATCTAGGGTACGAGCAGTACTTC. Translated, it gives CATSRDLGYEQYF.

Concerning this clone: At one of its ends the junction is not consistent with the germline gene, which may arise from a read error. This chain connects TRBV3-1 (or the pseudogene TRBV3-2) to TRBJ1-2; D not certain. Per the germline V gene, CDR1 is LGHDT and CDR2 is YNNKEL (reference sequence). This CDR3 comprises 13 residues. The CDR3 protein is CASSQKPNYGYTF. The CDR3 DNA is TGTGCCAGCAGCCAAAAACCTAATTATGGCTACACCTTC.

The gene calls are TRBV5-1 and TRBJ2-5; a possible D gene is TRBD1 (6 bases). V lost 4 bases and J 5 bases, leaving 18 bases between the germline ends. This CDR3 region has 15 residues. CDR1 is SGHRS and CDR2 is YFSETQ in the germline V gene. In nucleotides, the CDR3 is TGCGCCAGCAGCCTGGGACAAACGGGGCGGGAGACCCAGTACTTC. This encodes CASSLGQTGRETQYF.

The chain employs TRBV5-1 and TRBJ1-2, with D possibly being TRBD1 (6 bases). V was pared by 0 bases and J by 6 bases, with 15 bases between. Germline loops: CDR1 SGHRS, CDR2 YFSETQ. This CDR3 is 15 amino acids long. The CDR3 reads CASSLADGGFDGYTF. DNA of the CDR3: TGCGCCAGCAGCTTGGCCGACGGGGGCTTCGATGGCTACACCTTC.

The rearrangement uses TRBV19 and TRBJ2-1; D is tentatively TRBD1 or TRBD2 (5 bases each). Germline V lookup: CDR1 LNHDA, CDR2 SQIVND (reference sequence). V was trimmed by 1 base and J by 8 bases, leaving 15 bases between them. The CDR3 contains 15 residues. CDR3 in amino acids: CASSIGGVTLHEQFF. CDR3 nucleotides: TGTGCCAGTAGTATAGGAGGGGTCACCCTCCATGAGCAGTTCTTC.

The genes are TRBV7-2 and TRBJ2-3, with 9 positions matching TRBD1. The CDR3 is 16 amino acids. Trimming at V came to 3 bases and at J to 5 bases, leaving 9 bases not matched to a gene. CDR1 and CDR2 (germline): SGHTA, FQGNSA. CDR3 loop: CASSFSWTGARDTQYF. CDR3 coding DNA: TGTGCCAGCAGCTTTAGTTGGACAGGGGCGAGAGATACGCAGTATTTT. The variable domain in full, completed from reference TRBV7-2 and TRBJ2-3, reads GAGVSQSPSNKVTEKGKDVELRCDPISGHTALYWYRQSLGQGLEFLIYFQGNSAPDKSGLPSDRFSAERTGGSVSTLTIQRTQQEDSAVYLCASSFSWTGARDTQYFGPGTRLTVL.

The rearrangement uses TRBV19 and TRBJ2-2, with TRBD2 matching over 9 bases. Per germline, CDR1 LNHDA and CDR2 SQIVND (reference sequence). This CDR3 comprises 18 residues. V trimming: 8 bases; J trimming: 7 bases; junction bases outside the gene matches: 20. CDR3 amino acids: CASDPAPLAGGPGGELFF. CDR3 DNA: TGTGCCAGTGATCCCGCTCCCCTCGCGGGGGGGCCCGGCGGGGAGCTGTTTTTT.

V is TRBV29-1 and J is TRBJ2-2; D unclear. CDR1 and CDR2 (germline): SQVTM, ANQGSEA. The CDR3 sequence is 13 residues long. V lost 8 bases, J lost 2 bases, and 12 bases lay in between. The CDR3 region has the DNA TGCAGCCCCGTAGGGCGTAACACCGGGGAGCTGTTTTTT. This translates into CSPVGRNTGELFF.

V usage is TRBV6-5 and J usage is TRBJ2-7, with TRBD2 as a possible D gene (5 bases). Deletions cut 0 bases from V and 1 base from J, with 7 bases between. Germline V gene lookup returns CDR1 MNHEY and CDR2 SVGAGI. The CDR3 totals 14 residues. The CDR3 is CASSYSGGSYEQYF. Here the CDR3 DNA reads TGTGCCAGCAGTTACTCCGGCGGGTCCTACGAGCAGTACTTC.

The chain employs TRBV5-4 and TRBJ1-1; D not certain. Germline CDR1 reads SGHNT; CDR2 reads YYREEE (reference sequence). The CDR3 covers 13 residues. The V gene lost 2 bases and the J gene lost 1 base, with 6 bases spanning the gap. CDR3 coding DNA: TGTGCCAGCAGCTTACGACAGAACACTGAAGCTTTCTTT. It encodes CASSLRQNTEAFF.

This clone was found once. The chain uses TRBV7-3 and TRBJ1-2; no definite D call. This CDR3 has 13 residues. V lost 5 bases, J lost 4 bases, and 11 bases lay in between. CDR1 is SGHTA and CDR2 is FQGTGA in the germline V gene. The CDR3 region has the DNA TGTGCCAGCAGCCGCGGGGAGGGCTATGGCTACACCTTC. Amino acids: CASSRGEGYGYTF.

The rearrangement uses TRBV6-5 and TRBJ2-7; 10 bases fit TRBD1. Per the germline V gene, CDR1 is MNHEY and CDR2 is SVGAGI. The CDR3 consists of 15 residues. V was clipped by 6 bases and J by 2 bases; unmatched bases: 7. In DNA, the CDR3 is TGTGCCAGCAGCTACGCCGGGACAGGGGCCTACGAGCAGTACTTC. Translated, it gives CASSYAGTGAYEQYF.

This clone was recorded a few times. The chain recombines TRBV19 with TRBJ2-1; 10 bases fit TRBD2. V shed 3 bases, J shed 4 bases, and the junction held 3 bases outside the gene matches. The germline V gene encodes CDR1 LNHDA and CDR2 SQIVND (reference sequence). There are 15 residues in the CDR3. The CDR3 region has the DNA TGTGCCAGTAGTATTTGGACTAGCGGATACAATGAGCAGTTCTTC. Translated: CASSIWTSGYNEQFF.

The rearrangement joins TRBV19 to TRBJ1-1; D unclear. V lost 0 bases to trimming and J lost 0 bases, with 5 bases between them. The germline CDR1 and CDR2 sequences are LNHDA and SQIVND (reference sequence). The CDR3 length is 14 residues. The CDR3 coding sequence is TGTGCCAGTAGTATAGAGCGGATGAACACTGAAGCTTTCTTT. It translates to CASSIERMNTEAFF.

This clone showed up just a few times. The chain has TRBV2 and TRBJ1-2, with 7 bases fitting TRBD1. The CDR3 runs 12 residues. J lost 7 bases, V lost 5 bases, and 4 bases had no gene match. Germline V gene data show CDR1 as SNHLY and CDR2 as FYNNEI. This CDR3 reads CASSSQGSGYTF. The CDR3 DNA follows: TGTGCCAGCAGTTCACAGGGGAGTGGCTACACCTTC. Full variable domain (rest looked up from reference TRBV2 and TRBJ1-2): EPEVTQTPSHQVTQMGQEVILRCVPISNHLYFYWYRQILGQKVEFLVSFYNNEISEKSEIFDDQFSVERPDGSNFTLKIRSTKLEDSAMYFCASSSQGSGYTFGSGTRLTVV.

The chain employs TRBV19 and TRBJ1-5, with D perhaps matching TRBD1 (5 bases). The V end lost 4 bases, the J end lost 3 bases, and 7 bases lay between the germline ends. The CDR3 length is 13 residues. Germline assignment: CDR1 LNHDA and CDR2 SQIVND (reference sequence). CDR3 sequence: CASSRTNNQPQHF. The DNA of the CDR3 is TGTGCCAGTAGTAGGACAAACAATCAGCCCCAGCATTTT.

The CDR3 coding sequence is TGTGCCAGCAGCCTCGCAGGGAGTAATGAAAAACTGTTTTTT. This sequence encodes CASSLAGSNEKLFF. V usage is TRBV7-2 and J usage is TRBJ1-4, with D perhaps matching TRBD1 (5 bases). This CDR3 region has 14 residues. Between the trimmed V and J ends, which lost 5 bases and 4 bases, there was a span of 11 bases. Germline lookup yields CDR1 SGHTA and CDR2 FQGNSA.

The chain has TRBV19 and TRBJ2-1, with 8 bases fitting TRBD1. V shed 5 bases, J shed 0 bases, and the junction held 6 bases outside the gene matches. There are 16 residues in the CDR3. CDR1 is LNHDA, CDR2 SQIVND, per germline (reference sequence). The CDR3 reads CASSSRGQVSYNEQFF. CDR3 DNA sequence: TGTGCCAGTAGTTCGCGGGGACAGGTCTCCTACAATGAGCAGTTCTTC.

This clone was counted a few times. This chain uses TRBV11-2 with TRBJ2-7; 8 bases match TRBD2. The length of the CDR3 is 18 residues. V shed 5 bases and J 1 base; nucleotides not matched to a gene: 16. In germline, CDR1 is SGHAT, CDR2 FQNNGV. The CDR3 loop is CASSPDPRIAGFSYEQYF. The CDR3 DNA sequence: TGTGCCAGCAGCCCAGACCCTAGGATAGCGGGGTTTTCCTACGAGCAGTACTTC.

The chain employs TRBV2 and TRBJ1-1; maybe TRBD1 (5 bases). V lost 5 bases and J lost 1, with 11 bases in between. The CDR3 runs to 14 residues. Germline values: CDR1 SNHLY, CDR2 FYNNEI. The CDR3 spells CASSSGPQNTEAFF. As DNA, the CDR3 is TGTGCCAGCAGTTCGGGACCCCAGAACACTGAAGCTTTCTTT.

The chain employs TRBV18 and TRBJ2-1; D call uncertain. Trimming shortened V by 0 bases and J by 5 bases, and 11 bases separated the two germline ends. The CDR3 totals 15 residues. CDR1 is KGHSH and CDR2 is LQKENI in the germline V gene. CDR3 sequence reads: CASSPPSSSHNEQFF. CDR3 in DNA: TGTGCCAGCTCACCACCGTCTAGTAGTCACAATGAGCAGTTCTTC. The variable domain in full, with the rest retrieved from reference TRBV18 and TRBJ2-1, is NAGVMQNPRHLVRRRGQEARLRCSPMKGHSHVYWYRQLPEEGLKFMVYLQKENIIDESGMPKERFSAEFPKEGPSILRIQQVVRGDSAAYFCASSPPSSSHNEQFFGPGTRLTVL.

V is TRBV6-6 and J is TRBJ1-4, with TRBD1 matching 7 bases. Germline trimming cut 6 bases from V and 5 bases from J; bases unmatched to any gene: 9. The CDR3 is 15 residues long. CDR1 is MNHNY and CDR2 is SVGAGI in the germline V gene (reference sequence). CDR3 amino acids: CASRRQGAGNEKLFF. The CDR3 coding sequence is TGTGCCAGCAGACGACAGGGTGCGGGCAATGAAAAACTGTTTTTT.

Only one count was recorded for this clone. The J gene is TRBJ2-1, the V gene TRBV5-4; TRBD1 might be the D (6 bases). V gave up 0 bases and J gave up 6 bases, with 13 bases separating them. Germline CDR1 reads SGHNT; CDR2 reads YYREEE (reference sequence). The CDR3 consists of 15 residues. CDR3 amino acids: CASSLGAGARNEQFF. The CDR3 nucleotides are TGTGCCAGCAGCTTGGGGGCAGGGGCGCGCAATGAGCAGTTCTTC.